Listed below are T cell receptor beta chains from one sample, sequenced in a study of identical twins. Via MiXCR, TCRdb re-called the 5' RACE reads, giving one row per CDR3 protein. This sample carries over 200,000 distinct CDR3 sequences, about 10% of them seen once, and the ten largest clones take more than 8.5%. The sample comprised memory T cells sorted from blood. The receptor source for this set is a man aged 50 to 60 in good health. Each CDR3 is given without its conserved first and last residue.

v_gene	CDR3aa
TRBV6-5	ASSYIRPTDTQY
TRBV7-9	ASSLALASGELF
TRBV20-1	SASRGADGYT
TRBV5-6	ASSPGERGLLETQY
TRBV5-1	ASTLRTGNIETQY
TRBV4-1	ASSQGQRATNEKLF
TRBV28	ASSPGQYNSPLH
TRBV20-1	SARSIQGDLETQY
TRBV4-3	ASSQAAAGGTDTQY
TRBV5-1	ASSRVRGGHEQF
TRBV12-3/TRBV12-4	ASSPTATGFPLNTGELF
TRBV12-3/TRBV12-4	ASSLGQATTIQY
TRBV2	ASTRMDSLNTQY
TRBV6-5	ASSYNGNNQPQH
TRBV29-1	SVEGQEIQETQY
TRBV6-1	ASRGTGGRNTEAF
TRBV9	ASSPLGQGASGYT
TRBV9	ASSALAGGTTDTQY
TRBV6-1	ASRTNLQSGTGELF
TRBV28	ASSLSSQGETQY
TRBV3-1	ASSPGGALSYEQY
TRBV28	ASSRRTGSAEAF
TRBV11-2	ASSVSGMVYTQY
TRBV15	ATSRDLGDRGYEQY
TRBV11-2	ASSSTPAWGTQY
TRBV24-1	ATSDSGQVNTEAF
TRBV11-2	ASSLEPWGSSYNEQF
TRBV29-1	SVQPTTGGYT
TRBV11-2	ASSRDPGGYNEQL
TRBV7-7	ASSLDRNNEQF
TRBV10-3	AISESGSGAGTQY
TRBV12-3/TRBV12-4	ASSQESSRTEAF
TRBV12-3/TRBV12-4	ASSLRRGPTDTQY
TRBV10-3	AIRGGSSGLNEQF
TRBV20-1	SASTNRGPETQY
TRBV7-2	ASSSRVGDEQY
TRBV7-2	ASSAETGTNQPQH
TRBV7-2	ASSLVLAEQF
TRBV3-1	ASSQGRLAGGPSQY
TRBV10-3	AISESRGAYEQY
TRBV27	ASSFANSPLH
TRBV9	ASSVARQVTGELF
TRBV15	ATSRGSPDTQY
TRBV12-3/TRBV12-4	ASSTGPSTDTQY
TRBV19	ASRSSGGSSYNEQF
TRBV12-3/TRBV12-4	ASSTFSGGVSYNEQF
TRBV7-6	ASSSTGTGQSPLH
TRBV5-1	ATGQGENTEAF
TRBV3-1	ASSSRQAGSPLH